These T cell receptor beta chains were read from a single sample in a study of beta chain features in type 1 diabetes. The table came from immunoSEQ multiplex PCR; TCRdb's copy has only in-frame clones and leaves some out. Of about 930,000 clones in the sample, about a sixth were seen once. Sequencing used naive CD4+ T cells from blood. These TCRs come from a woman aged 18-35 years in good health. Each CDR3 is given with its conserved first and last residue. D genes are given only for firm matches. Not all rows give a size; the values are once, few, many and, for expanded clones, a class.

V: TRBV9; D: -; length: 16; J: TRBJ2-7; size: -; DNA: TGTGCCAGCAGCGAGGGATTCAGGGTGGGAACCTACGAGCAGTACTTC; CDR3: CASSEGFRVGTYEQYF
V: TRBV2; D: TRBD1; length: 15; J: TRBJ2-7; size: -; DNA: TGTGCCAGCAGGTCCGGGACAGGGGGCTTCCACGAGCAGTACTTC; CDR3: CASRSGTGGFHEQYF
V: TRBV21-1; D: -; length: 15; J: TRBJ1-3; size: few; DNA: TGTGCCAGCCCCAGGGGACATGGACCCAGAAACACCATATATTTT; CDR3: CASPRGHGPRNTIYF
V: TRBV4-2; D: -; length: 15; J: TRBJ2-7; size: -; DNA: TGTGCCAGCAGTTACGGATTAGCCGGCGCCTACGAGCAGTACTTC; CDR3: CASSYGLAGAYEQYF
V: TRBV18; D: -; length: 13; J: TRBJ2-5; size: -; DNA: TGTGCCAGCTCACCAACTAGCCCGGAGACCCAGTACTTC; CDR3: CASSPTSPETQYF
V: TRBV4-2; D: -; length: 16; J: TRBJ2-6; size: few; DNA: TGTGCCAGCAGCCAAGAGGGATTCTCTGGGGCCAACGTCCTGACTTTC; CDR3: CASSQEGFSGANVLTF
V: TRBV5-6; D: -; length: 13; J: TRBJ2-7; size: -; DNA: TGTGCCAGCTCCTTGGAGAGCCCTTACGAGCAGTACTTC; CDR3: CASSLESPYEQYF
V: TRBV14; D: TRBD2; length: 14; J: TRBJ2-1; size: many; DNA: TGTGCCAGCAGCCAAGGACTAGCGGGCAATGAGCAGTTCTTC; CDR3: CASSQGLAGNEQFF
V: TRBV14; D: -; length: 13; J: TRBJ2-5; size: few; DNA: TGTGCCAGCAGCCAAGTGATACAAGAGACCCAGTACTTC; CDR3: CASSQVIQETQYF
V: TRBV9; D: -; length: 14; J: TRBJ2-7; size: few; DNA: TGTGCCAGCAGCTTTAGTTCGGGGGCCTACGAGCAGTACTTC; CDR3: CASSFSSGAYEQYF
V: TRBV7-2; D: TRBD1; length: 15; J: TRBJ2-3; size: -; DNA: TGTGCCAGCAGCTCCCGACAGGGGGGCACAGATACGCAGTATTTT; CDR3: CASSSRQGGTDTQYF
V: TRBV18; D: TRBD1; length: 18; J: TRBJ1-1; size: few; DNA: TGTGCCAGCTCGCGCCAGGACAGGGGAGTCTTTGTGTACACTGAAGCTTTCTTT; CDR3: CASSRQDRGVFVYTEAFF